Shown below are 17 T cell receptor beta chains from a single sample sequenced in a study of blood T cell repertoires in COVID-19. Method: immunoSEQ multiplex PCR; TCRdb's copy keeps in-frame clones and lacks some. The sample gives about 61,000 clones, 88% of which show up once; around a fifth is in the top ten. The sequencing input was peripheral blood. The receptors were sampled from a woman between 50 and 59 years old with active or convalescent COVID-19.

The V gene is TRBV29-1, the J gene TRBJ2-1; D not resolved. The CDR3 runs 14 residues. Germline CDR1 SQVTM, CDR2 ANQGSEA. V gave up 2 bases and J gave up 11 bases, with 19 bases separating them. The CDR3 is CSVESPGGRTKQFF. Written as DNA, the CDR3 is TGCAGCGTTGAAAGCCCTGGTGGGCGAACCAAGCAGTTCTTC.

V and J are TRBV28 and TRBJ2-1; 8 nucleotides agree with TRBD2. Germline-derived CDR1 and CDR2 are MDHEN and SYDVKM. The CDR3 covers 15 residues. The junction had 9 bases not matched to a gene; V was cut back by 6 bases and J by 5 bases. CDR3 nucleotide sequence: TGTGCCAGCAGATTGAATAGCGGGAAAGACAATGAGCAGTTCTTC. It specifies CASRLNSGKDNEQFF.

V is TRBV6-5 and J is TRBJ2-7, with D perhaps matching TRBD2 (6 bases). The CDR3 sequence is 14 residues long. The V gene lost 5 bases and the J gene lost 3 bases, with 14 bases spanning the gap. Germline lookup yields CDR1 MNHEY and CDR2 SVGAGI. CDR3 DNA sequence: TGTGCCAGCAGTACCCCGGGACTCTACTACGAGCAGTACTTC. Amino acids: CASSTPGLYYEQYF.

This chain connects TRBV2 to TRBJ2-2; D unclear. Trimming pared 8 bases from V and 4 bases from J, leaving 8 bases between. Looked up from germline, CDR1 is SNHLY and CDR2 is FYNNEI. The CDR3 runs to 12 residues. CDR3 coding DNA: TGTGCCAGCGCAACACCCACCGGGGAGCTGTTTTTT. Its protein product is CASATPTGELFF.

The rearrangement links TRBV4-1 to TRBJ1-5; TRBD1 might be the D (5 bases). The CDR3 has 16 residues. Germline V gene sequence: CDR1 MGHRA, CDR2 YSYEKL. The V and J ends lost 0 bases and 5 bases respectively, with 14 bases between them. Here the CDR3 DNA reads TGCGCCAGCAGCCAAGATATCGGGCAGGGCCATCAGCCCCAGCATTTT. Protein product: CASSQDIGQGHQPQHF.

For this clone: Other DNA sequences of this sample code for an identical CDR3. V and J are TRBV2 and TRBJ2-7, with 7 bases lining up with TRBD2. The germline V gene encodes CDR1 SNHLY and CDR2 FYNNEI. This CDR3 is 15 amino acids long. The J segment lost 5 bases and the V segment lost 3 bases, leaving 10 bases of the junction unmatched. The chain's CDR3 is CASSEGRGGSHEQYF. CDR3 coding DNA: TGTGCCAGCAGTGAGGGTCGGGGCGGGAGCCACGAGCAGTACTTC.

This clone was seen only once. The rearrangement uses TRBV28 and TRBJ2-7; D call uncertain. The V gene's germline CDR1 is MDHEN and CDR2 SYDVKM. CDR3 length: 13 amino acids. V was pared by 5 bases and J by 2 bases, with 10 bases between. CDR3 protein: CASSVLVAYEQYF. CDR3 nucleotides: TGTGCCAGCAGTGTCCTAGTGGCCTACGAGCAGTACTTC.

The CDR3 spells CASSAQGTEAFF. As DNA, the CDR3 is TGTGCCAGCAGCGCCCAGGGCACTGAAGCTTTCTTT. V gene TRBV9 combines with J gene TRBJ1-1; D might be TRBD1 (5 bases). Trimming shortened V by 3 bases and J by 4 bases, and 7 bases separated the two germline ends. Per germline, CDR1 SGDLS and CDR2 YYNGEE. The CDR3 contains 12 residues.

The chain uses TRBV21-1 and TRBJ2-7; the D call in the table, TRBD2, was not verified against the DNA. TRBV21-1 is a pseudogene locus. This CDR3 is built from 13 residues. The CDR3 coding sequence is TGTGCCAGCAGCAGGGGGGACTACCCCGAGCAGTACTTC. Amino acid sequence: CASSRGDYPEQYF.

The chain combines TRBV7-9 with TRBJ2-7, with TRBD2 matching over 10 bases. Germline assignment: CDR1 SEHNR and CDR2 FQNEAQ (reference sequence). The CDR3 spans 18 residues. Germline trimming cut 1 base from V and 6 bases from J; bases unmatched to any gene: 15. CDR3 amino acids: CASSLDGAGTSGTSEQYF. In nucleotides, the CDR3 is TGTGCCAGCAGCTTAGACGGGGCCGGCACTAGCGGGACCTCCGAGCAGTACTTC. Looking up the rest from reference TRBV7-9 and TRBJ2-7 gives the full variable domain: DTGVSQNPRHKITKRGQNVTFRCDPISEHNRLYWYRQTLGQGPEFLTYFQNEAQLEKSRLLSDRFSAERPKGSFSTLEIQRTEQGDSAMYLCASSLDGAGTSGTSEQYFGPGTRLTVT.

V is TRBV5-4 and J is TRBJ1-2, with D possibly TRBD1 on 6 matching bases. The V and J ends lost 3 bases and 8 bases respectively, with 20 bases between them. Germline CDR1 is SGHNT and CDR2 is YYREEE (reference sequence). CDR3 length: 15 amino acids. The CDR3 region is CASSSLQGVVSGYTF. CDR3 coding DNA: TGTGCCAGCAGCTCCTTACAGGGAGTGGTGTCAGGCTACACCTTC. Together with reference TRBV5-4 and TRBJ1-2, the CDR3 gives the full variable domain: ETGVTQSPTHLIKTRGQQVTLRCSSQSGHNTVSWYQQALGQGPQFIFQYYREEENGRGNFPPRFSGLQFPNYSSELNVNALELDDSALYLCASSSLQGVVSGYTFGSGTRLTVV.

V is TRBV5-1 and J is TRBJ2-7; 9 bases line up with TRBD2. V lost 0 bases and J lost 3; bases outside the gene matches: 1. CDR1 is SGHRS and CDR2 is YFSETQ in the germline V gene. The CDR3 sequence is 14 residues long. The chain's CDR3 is CASSLATSGYEQYF. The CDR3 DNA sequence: TGCGCCAGCAGCTTGGCGACTAGCGGCTACGAGCAGTACTTC.

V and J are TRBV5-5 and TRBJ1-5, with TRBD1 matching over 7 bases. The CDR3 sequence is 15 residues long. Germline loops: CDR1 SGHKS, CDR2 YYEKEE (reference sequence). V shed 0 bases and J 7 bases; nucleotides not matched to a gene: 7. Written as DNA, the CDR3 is TGTGCCAGCAGCTTGGAGGGGGCGACGGTGCAGCCCCAGCATTTT. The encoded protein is CASSLEGATVQPQHF.

The CDR3 loop reads CASSSIKNINPYEQYF. DNA of the CDR3: TGTGCCAGCAGCTCCATCAAGAACATTAACCCCTACGAGCAGTACTTC. The V call is TRBV7-9, the J call TRBJ2-7; unclear D gene. Per the germline V gene, CDR1 is SEHNR and CDR2 is FQNEAQ (reference sequence). The CDR3 has 16 residues. Trimming removed 4 bases at V and 2 bases at J, with 18 bases between.

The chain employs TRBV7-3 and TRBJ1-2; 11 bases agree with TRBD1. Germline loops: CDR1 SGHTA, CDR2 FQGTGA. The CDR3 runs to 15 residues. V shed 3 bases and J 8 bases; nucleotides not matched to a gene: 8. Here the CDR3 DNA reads TGTGCCAGCAGCTTGCAAGGACAGGGGGCTGGAGGCTACACCTTC. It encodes CASSLQGQGAGGYTF.

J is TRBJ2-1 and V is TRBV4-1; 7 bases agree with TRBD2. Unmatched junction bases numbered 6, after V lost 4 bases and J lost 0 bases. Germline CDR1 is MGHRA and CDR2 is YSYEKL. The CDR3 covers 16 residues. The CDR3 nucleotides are TGCGCCAGCAGCCGTCGGGGCGGGAGCTCCTACAATGAGCAGTTCTTC. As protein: CASSRRGGSSYNEQFF.

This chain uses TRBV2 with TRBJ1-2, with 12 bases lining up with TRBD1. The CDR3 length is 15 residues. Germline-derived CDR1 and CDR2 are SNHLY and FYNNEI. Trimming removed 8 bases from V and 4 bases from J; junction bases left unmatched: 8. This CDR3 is CASVRGTGGGYGYTF. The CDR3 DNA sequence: TGTGCCAGCGTGCGGGGGACAGGGGGCGGCTATGGCTACACCTTC.